This passage covers 10 T cell receptor beta chains from one sample sequenced in a study of blood T cell repertoires in COVID-19. Using immunoSEQ multiplex PCR, the repertoire was profiled, and TCRdb retains in-frame clones only, with some absent. The data show 250,000 or so clones, approximately 85% seen once. Input material: PBMCs or T cells enriched from blood (not recorded which). The origin of the receptors is a woman in her forties or fifties who had recovered from COVID-19.

J is TRBJ1-1 and V is TRBV3-1 (or the pseudogene TRBV3-2); D is ambiguous. CDR1 is LGHDT and CDR2 is YNNKEL in the germline V gene (reference sequence). The V gene lost 4 bases and the J gene lost 3 bases, with 9 bases spanning the gap. This CDR3 is 13 amino acids long. The CDR3, as DNA: TGTGCCAGCAGCCCCGGGGAGGACACTGAAGCTTTCTTT. Translated, it gives CASSPGEDTEAFF.

This clone is a singleton in its sample. The chain employs TRBV10-3 and TRBJ2-1, with D unclear. Germline CDR1 reads ENHRY; CDR2 reads SYGVKD. The length of the CDR3 is 11 residues. V lost 6 bases and J 8 bases, leaving 8 bases between the germline ends. This CDR3 reads CAISSRDEQFF. The CDR3 nucleotides are TGTGCCATCAGCTCTAGAGATGAGCAGTTCTTC.

The chain links TRBV5-4 to TRBJ2-3; TRBD2 is a possible D gene (5 bases). With 4 bases removed from V and 2 bases from J, the gap between germline ends came to 17 bases. CDR1 and CDR2 (germline): SGHNT, YYREEE (reference sequence). This CDR3 is built from 16 residues. The CDR3 sequence: CASSPFGVWDTDTQYF. CDR3 nucleotides: TGTGCCAGCAGCCCCTTCGGGGTGTGGGACACAGATACGCAGTATTTT. The entire variable domain, with the rest obtained from reference TRBV5-4 and TRBJ2-3, is as follows: ETGVTQSPTHLIKTRGQQVTLRCSSQSGHNTVSWYQQALGQGPQFIFQYYREEENGRGNFPPRFSGLQFPNYSSELNVNALELDDSALYLCASSPFGVWDTDTQYFGPGTRLTVL.

This clone was picked up a small number of times. This rearrangement joins TRBV4-1 to TRBJ1-2, with D perhaps matching TRBD1 (5 bases). CDR1 is MGHRA, CDR2 YSYEKL, per germline. Trimming removed 4 bases from V and 4 bases from J, with 13 bases in between. The CDR3 spans 14 residues. CDR3 in DNA: TGCGCCAGCAGCCTACCGGGACTTAGCTATGGCTACACCTTC. Translating gives CASSLPGLSYGYTF.

J is TRBJ2-3 and V is TRBV4-1; the match to TRBD2 covers 8 bases. CDR3 length: 15 residues. Trimming at V came to 7 bases and at J to 4 bases, leaving 10 bases not matched to a gene. CDR1 and CDR2 (germline): MGHRA, YSYEKL. CDR3 in amino acids: CASTRGAGVADTQYF. CDR3 bases: TGCGCCAGCACCCGTGGAGCGGGAGTTGCAGATACGCAGTATTTT.

As DNA, the CDR3 is TGTGCCACCAGTGATCCCACTAGCGGAGGGTACAATGAGCAGTTCTTC. Translated: CATSDPTSGGYNEQFF. The chain couples TRBV24-1 to TRBJ2-1; 8 bases agree with TRBD2. In germline, CDR1 is KGHDR, CDR2 SFDVKD. CDR3 length equals 16 residues. Trimming removed 3 bases from V and 4 bases from J; junction bases left unmatched: 7.

This clone came up a few times. This sequence joins TRBV6-1 and TRBJ1-1; 8 bases are shared with TRBD1. CDR3 length: 15 residues. Germline CDR1 is MNHNS and CDR2 is SASEGT. Trimming took 3 bases from V and 3 from J; bases not matched to a gene: 6. The CDR3 region is CASSDNRGAHTEAFF. In DNA form, the CDR3 reads TGTGCCAGCAGTGATAACAGGGGGGCCCACACTGAAGCTTTCTTT.

The genes are TRBV4-1 and TRBJ2-1, with D possibly TRBD2 on 6 matching bases. Trimming took 0 bases from V and 7 from J, leaving 13 bases between them. The CDR3 loop spans 15 amino acids. The germline gives CDR1 MGHRA, CDR2 YSYEKL. The chain's CDR3 is CASSQDPSDGNEQFF. CDR3 DNA sequence: TGCGCCAGCAGCCAAGATCCTAGCGATGGGAATGAGCAGTTCTTC.

The rearrangement joins TRBV7-8 to TRBJ1-1, with D possibly matching TRBD1 (5 bases). The CDR3 runs 14 residues. Germline CDR1 SGHVS, CDR2 FQNEAQ. V lost 7 bases and J lost 1, with 13 bases in between. The CDR3 reads CASMLIRGNTEAFF. DNA for the CDR3: TGTGCCAGCATGTTGATTAGGGGGAACACTGAAGCTTTCTTT.

The chain combines TRBV10-3 with TRBJ1-2; D is unclear. The germline V gene has CDR1 ENHRY and CDR2 SYGVKD. The length of the CDR3 is 13 residues. Trimming left V 8 bases short and J 8 bases short, with 18 bases between. CDR3 bases: TGTGCCATCGGAAGGTTGGCCGGGGAGGGCTACACCTTC. Its translation: CAIGRLAGEGYTF.